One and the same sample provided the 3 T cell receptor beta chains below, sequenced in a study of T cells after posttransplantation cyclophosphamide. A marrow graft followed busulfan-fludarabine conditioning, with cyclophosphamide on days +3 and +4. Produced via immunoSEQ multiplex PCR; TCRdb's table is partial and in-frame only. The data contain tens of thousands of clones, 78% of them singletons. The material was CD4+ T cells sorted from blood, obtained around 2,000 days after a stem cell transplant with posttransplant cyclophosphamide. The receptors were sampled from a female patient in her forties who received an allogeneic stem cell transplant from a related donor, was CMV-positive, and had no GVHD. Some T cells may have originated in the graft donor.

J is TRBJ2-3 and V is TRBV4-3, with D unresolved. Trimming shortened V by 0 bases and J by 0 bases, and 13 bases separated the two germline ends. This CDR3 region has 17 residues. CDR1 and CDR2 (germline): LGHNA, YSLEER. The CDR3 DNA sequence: TGCGCCAGCAGCCAAGAATATCGTGGAGCTAGCACAGATACGCAGTATTTT. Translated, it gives CASSQEYRGASTDTQYF.

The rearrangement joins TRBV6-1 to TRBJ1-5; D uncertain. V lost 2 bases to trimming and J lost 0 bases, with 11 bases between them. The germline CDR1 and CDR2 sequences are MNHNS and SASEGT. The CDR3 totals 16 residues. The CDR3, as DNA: TGTGCCAGCAGTGAAATCCGACTCGTTAGCAATCAGCCCCAGCATTTT. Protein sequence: CASSEIRLVSNQPQHF.

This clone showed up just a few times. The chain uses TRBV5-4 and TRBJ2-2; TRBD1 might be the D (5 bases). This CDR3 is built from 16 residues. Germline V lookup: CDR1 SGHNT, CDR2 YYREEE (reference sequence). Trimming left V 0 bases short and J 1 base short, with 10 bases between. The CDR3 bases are TGTGCCAGCAGCTTGGAGGCAGGGCAGAACACCGGGGAGCTGTTTTTT. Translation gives CASSLEAGQNTGELFF.